The rows below give T cell receptor beta chains drawn from one sample of a study of cytotoxic CD8 clonotypes in ibrutinib-treated CLL. Measured with immunoSEQ multiplex PCR; TCRdb has only the in-frame clones, and not every one. This repertoire shows 140,000 to 150,000 clones, about 75% found once; its top ten account for around 4.9%. The specimen was PBMCs, collected after 24 months of ibrutinib treatment. These receptors were taken from a human donor with chronic lymphocytic leukemia. Each CDR3 is given with its conserved first and last residue. D genes are given only for firm matches.

>NA|TRBV29-1
CSVPRGLLSEETQYF
>TRBD2|TRBV11-2
CASSFDGTGPTGGTGELFF
>NA|TRBV11-2
CASSFQLNTEAFF
>TRBD2|TRBV28
CASWGLAGDPYEQYF
>NA|TRBV30
CAWNGVSGNTIYF
>NA|TRBV6-4
CASSGGPYNEQFF
>NA|TRBV20-1
CSATSTDTQYF
>TRBD1|TRBV28
CASSPHPGQGSTDTQYF
>NA|TRBV9
CASSVGGRVAEKLFF
>NA|TRBV6-1
CASSVSGDTEAFF
>TRBD2|TRBV27
CASSPRGDSYEQYF
>NA|TRBV5-1
CASSSQGMQNIQYF
>TRBD1|TRBV29-1
CSTGQGVFPFNEQFF
>TRBD2|TRBV5-1
CASSLAPPRGGETQYF
>NA|TRBV6-6
CASITPGSYEQYF
>TRBD2|TRBV18
CASSSGAGESYEQYF
>NA|TRBV6-6
CASSYRGYNSPLHF
>TRBD1|TRBV11-2
CASSRDRNYEQYF
>NA|TRBV29-1
CSVVGTLTDTQYF
>NA|TRBV5-1
CATSVGAPNTGELFF
>NA|TRBV5-1
CASSLSTDGGYTF
>NA|TRBV9
CASSVGSQGGWYGYTF
>NA|TRBV28
CASSLWQGANEKLFF
>TRBD1|TRBV27
CASSLSTGSGNTIYF
>TRBD1|TRBV6-1
CASSPGQETGGYTF
>NA|TRBV19
CASSPSEGETQYF
>NA|TRBV27
CASSPRDRVGELFF
>NA|TRBV6-6
CASSYGRNTEAFF
>NA|TRBV2
CASGETQYF
>TRBD2|TRBV9
CASSVGVAGGWETQYF
>NA|TRBV28
CASRTQGSHEKLFF
>NA|TRBV7-6
CASSPSREGKLFF
>NA|TRBV18
CASSPRTEMNTEAFF
>NA|TRBV6-4
CASSQRGGRLEYGYTF
>NA|TRBV4-3
CASSQDGTAAAKNIQYF
>NA|TRBV7-9
CASSLARGFEKLFF
>TRBD1|TRBV19
CASRGTGRAFGYTF
>NA|TRBV5-1
CASSLGEGSNQPQHF
>TRBD2|TRBV15
CATSTGRAGGPHEQFF
>NA|TRBV30
CAWSVPGRGAFF
>TRBD1|TRBV5-1
CASSLAGQGPNTGELFF
>TRBD1|TRBV5-6
CASSGSTGVETQYF
>NA|TRBV27
CASSLGGGVNTEAFF
>TRBD2|TRBV4-2
CASSSPSGYTDTQYF
>TRBD1|TRBV4-1
CASSPGTGAPYEQYF